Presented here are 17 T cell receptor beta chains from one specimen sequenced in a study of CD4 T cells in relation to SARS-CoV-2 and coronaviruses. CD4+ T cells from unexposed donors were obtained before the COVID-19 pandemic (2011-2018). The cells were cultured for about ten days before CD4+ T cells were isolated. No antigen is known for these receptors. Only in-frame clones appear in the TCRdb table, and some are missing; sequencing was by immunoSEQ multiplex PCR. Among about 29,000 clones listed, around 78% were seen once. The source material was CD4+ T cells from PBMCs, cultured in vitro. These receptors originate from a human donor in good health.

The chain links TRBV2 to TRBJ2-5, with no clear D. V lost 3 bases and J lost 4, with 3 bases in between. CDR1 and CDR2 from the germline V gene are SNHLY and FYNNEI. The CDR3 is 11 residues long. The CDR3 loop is CASSESETQYF. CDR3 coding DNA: TGTGCCAGCAGTGAGTCAGAGACCCAGTACTTC.

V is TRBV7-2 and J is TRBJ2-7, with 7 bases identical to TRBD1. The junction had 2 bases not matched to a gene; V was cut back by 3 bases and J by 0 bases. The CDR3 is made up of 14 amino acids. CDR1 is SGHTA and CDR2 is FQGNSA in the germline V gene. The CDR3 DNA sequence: TGTGCCAGCAGCTTCAACAGGGGCTCCTACGAGCAGTACTTC. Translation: CASSFNRGSYEQYF.

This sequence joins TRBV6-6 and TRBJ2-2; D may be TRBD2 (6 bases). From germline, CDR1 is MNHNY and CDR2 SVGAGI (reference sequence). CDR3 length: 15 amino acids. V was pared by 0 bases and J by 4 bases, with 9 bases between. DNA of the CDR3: TGTGCCAGCAGTTACTCGGACTACTCCACCGGGGAGCTGTTTTTT. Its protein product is CASSYSDYSTGELFF.

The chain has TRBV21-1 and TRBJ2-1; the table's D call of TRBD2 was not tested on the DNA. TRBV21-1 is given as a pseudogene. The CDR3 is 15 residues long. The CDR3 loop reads CASPPAGGPEREQFF. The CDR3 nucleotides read TGTGCCAGTCCCCCGGCGGGAGGTCCCGAACGTGAGCAGTTCTTC.

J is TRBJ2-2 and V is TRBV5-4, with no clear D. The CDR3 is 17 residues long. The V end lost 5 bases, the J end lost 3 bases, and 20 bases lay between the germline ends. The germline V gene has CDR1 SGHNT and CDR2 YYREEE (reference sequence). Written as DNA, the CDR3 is TGTGCCAGCAGACTTCAAAACTCGAGATTCGACACCGGGGAGCTGTTTTTT. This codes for CASRLQNSRFDTGELFF.

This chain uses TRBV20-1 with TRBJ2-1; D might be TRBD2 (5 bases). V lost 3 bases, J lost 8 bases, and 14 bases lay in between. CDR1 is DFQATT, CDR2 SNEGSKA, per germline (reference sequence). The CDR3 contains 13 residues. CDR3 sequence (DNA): TGCAGTGCTAGTGACAAGCGGTGGTATGAGCAGTTCTTC. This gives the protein CSASDKRWYEQFF.

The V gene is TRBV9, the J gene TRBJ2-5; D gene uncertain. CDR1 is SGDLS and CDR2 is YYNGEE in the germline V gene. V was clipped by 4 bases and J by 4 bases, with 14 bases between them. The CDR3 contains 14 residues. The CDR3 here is CASSSETTRETQYF. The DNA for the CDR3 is TGTGCCAGCAGCTCCGAAACCACCCGAGAGACCCAGTACTTC.

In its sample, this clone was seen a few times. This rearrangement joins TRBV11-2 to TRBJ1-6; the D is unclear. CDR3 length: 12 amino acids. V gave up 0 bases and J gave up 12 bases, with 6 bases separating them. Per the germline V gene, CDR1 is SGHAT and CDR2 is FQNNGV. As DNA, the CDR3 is TGTGCCAGCAGCTTAGATAGGAAACCCCTCCACTTT. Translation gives CASSLDRKPLHF.

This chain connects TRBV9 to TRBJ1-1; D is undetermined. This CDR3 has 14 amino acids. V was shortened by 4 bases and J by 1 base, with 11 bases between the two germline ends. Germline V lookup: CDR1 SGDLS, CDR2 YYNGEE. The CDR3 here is CASSFRTENTEAFF. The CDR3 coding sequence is TGTGCCAGCAGCTTCCGGACGGAGAACACTGAAGCTTTCTTT.

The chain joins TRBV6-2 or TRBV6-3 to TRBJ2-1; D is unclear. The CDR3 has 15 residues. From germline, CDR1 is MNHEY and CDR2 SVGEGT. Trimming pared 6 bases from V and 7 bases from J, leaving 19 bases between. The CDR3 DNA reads TGTGCCAGCAGCATACGCCGGGTAATGGGGAATGAGCAGTTCTTC. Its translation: CASSIRRVMGNEQFF.

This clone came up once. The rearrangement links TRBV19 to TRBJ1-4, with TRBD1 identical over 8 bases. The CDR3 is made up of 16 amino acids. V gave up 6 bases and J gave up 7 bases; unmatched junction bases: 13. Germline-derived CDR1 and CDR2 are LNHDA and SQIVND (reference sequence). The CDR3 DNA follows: TGTGCCAGTAGCCCCGAAATTGACAGGGGTGGTGAAAAACTGTTTTTT. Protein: CASSPEIDRGGEKLFF.

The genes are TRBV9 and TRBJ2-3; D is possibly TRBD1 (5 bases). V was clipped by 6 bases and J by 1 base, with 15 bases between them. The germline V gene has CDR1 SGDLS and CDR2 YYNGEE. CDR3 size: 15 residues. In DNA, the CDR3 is TGTGCCAGCAATGATAAGGGGTGGGGCACAGATACGCAGTATTTT. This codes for CASNDKGWGTDTQYF.

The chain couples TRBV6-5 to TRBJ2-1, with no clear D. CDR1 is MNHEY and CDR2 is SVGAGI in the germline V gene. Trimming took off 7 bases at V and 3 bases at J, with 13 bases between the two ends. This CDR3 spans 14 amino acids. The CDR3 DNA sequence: TGTGCCAGCAATAATAGGGATGGCTACAATGAGCAGTTCTTC. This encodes CASNNRDGYNEQFF.

Here the CDR3 DNA reads TGTGCCAGCAGCCCGATAAGGGTAGCCAAAAACATTCAGTACTTC. Residues: CASSPIRVAKNIQYF. The chain links TRBV6-2 or TRBV6-3 to TRBJ2-4; D gene ambiguous. The CDR3 sequence is 15 residues long. With 6 bases removed from V and 0 bases from J, the gap between germline ends came to 12 bases. Per germline, CDR1 MNHEY and CDR2 SVGEGT.

DNA for the CDR3: TGTGCCAGCAGCTTGAAGACTAGCGGGTTTAGCTCCTACAATGAGCAGTTCTTC. Protein: CASSLKTSGFSSYNEQFF. J is TRBJ2-1 and V is TRBV5-8, with 10 positions matching TRBD2. Trimming cost V 1 base and J 0 bases; bases outside gene matches: 7. CDR1 SGHTS and CDR2 YDEGEE come from the germline V gene. The CDR3 runs to 18 residues.

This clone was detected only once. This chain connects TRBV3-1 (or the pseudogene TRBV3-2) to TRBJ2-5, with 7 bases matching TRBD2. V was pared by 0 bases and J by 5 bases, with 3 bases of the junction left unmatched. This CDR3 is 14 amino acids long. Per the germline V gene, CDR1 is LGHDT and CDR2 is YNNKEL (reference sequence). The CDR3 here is CASSQDGGGETQYF. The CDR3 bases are TGTGCCAGCAGCCAAGACGGGGGAGGGGAGACCCAGTACTTC.

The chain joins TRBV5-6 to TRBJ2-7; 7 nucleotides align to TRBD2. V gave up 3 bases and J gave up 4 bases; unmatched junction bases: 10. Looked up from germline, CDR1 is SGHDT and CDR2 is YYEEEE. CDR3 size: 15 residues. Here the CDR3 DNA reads TGTGCCAGCAGCTCATCAGCGGGACCTATTTACGAGCAGTACTTC. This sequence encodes CASSSSAGPIYEQYF.